A selection of T cell receptor beta chains follows, all from one sample in a study of T-cell reconstitution after alpha-beta-depleted transplantation in children. TCRdb independently ran MiXCR on the PCR reads; one entry per CDR3 protein. This table holds around 130,000 distinct CDR3 sequences, more than 9.5% found once. The specimen comprised PBMCs, mostly from graft donor cells, sampled 180 days after TCRalphabeta/CD19-depleted stem cell transplant. These receptors all come from a girl in the first two years of life who had a stem cell transplant for combined immunodeficiency, so the T cells may come from the graft donor. Both conserved end residues are part of each CDR3. A D gene is named only where the DNA matches it firmly. Rows give clone size only sometimes, using once, few, many, or a class for an expanded clone.

CDR3 protein	CDR3 DNA	V gene	J gene	clone size	D gene
CASSLVLAGTYEQYF	TGTGCCAGCAGCTTGGTACTAGCGGGCACCTACGAGCAGTACTTC	TRBV5-5	TRBJ2-7	many	TRBD2
CASSLDSDGLKTQYF	TGTGCCAGCAGCTTAGATAGCGACGGCCTAAAGACCCAGTACTTC	TRBV7-2	TRBJ2-5	few	.
CAISESLSETEAFF	TGTGCCATCAGTGAGTCGCTCAGCGAGACTGAAGCTTTCTTT	TRBV10-3	TRBJ1-1	few	.
CAISAGGYNEQFF	TGTGCCATCAGTGCGGGTGGGTACAATGAGCAGTTCTTC	TRBV10-3	TRBJ2-1	many	.
CSARVRAASYYEQYF	TGCAGTGCTAGAGTAAGAGCGGCATCTTACTACGAGCAGTACTTC	TRBV20-1	TRBJ2-7	.	.
CAIWDRGAGTQYF	TGTGCCATATGGGACAGGGGTGCGGGGACCCAGTACTTC	TRBV10-3	TRBJ2-5	.	TRBD1
CASSYSTPGTGERETQYF	TGTGCCAGCAGTTACTCGACACCGGGGACAGGGGAGCGAGAGACCCAGTACTTC	TRBV6-5	TRBJ2-5	.	TRBD1
CASTETGSLGNTIYF	TGTGCCAGCACCGAAACGGGGTCCCTTGGAAACACCATATATTTT	TRBV7-8	TRBJ1-3	.	.
CASSENGLAGGRSTDTQYF	TGTGCCAGCAGCGAAAACGGACTAGCGGGGGGTCGTAGCACAGATACGCAGTATTTT	TRBV11-2	TRBJ2-3	.	TRBD2
CASTLTGTPYEQYF	TGTGCCAGCACCTTAACCGGGACCCCCTACGAGCAGTACTTC	TRBV12-3/TRBV12-4	TRBJ2-7	.	.
CSARAGLSNTGELFF	TGCAGTGCTAGAGCGGGACTATCTAACACCGGGGAGCTGTTTTTT	TRBV20-1	TRBJ2-2	many	TRBD2
CSARSTRDYYEQYF	TGCAGTGCTAGAAGCACCCGGGACTACTACGAGCAGTACTTC	TRBV20-1	TRBJ2-7	.	TRBD2
CATSRDLDRGDTDTQYF	TGTGCCACCAGCAGAGATCTGGACAGGGGAGACACAGATACGCAGTATTTT	TRBV15	TRBJ2-3	.	TRBD1
CSARAPRGRNTEAFF	TGCAGTGCTAGAGCCCCTAGAGGGCGGAACACTGAAGCTTTCTTT	TRBV20-1	TRBJ1-1	.	.
CSASIASLYEQYF	TGCAGTGCTAGTATAGCCTCGCTCTACGAGCAGTACTTC	TRBV20-1	TRBJ2-7	.	.
CASSEQSYEQYF	TGTGCCAGCAGTGAACAGTCTTACGAGCAGTACTTC	TRBV6-1	TRBJ2-7	few	.
CASSPLRQGGKLFF	TGTGCCAGCTCACCACTTCGACAGGGAGGAAAACTGTTTTTT	TRBV18	TRBJ1-4	.	TRBD1
CASSWSPGPGELFF	TGTGCCAGTAGTTGGAGCCCCGGCCCCGGGGAGCTGTTTTTT	TRBV19	TRBJ2-2	few	.
CASHSYRAPFNEQFF	TGTGCATCTCACTCCTACCGGGCCCCCTTCAATGAGCAGTTCTTC	TRBV27	TRBJ2-1	few	.
CASSIAGTVGHTQYF	TGTGCCAGCAGCATCGCCGGGACGGTCGGCCATACGCAGTATTTT	TRBV7-2	TRBJ2-3	many	.
CASSLPGELFF	TGTGCCAGCAGCTTACCCGGGGAGCTGTTTTTT	TRBV7-9	TRBJ2-2	many	.
CASSQDLGAGDTQYF	TGCGCCAGCAGCCAAGATTTGGGGGCAGGAGATACGCAGTATTTT	TRBV4-3	TRBJ2-3	few	.
CSVRTASYEQYF	TGCAGCGTTAGGACTGCATCCTACGAGCAGTACTTC	TRBV29-1	TRBJ2-7	many	.
CAISESNPGTPQHF	TGTGCCATCAGTGAGTCGAATCCCGGGACGCCCCAGCATTTT	TRBV10-3	TRBJ1-5	few	.
CASSSRRDRVSNEQFF	TGTGCCAGCAGCTCTCGAAGGGACAGGGTATCCAATGAGCAGTTCTTC	TRBV9	TRBJ2-1	few	TRBD1
CASSFRDRAQSDTEAFF	TGTGCCAGCAGCTTCCGGGACAGGGCGCAGTCGGACACTGAAGCTTTCTTT	TRBV7-2	TRBJ1-1	few	TRBD1
CASREGQGLSNQPQHF	TGTGCCAGCCGTGAGGGACAGGGGCTAAGCAATCAGCCCCAGCATTTT	TRBV12-3/TRBV12-4	TRBJ1-5	few	TRBD1
CSAGQYYEQYF	TGCAGTGCCGGCCAGTACTACGAGCAGTACTTC	TRBV20-1	TRBJ2-7	.	.
CASSRLAGATDTQYF	TGTGCCAGTAGTCGACTAGCGGGGGCCACAGATACGCAGTATTTT	TRBV19	TRBJ2-3	few	TRBD2
CSVVESYEQYF	TGCAGCGTTGTAGAGAGCTACGAGCAGTACTTC	TRBV29-1	TRBJ2-7	.	.
CASSLGLAGLYEQYF	TGCGCCAGCAGCTTGGGCCTAGCGGGCCTATACGAGCAGTACTTC	TRBV5-1	TRBJ2-7	many	TRBD2
CASSSKLNTEAFF	TGTGCCAGCAGTTCCAAATTGAACACTGAAGCTTTCTTT	TRBV7-9	TRBJ1-1	.	.
CASSPQGARQPQHF	TGTGCCAGCAGCCCTCAGGGGGCACGACAGCCCCAGCATTTT	TRBV7-2	TRBJ1-5	.	TRBD1
CASSLGWQGYHEQFF	TGTGCCAGCAGCCTGGGTTGGCAGGGGTACCATGAGCAGTTCTTC	TRBV7-9	TRBJ2-1	.	.
CASSRDRGNTGELFF	TGCGCCAGCAGCCGGGACAGGGGGAACACCGGGGAGCTGTTTTTT	TRBV5-1	TRBJ2-2	.	TRBD1
CATSRGLAGTDTQYF	TGTGCCACCAGCAGGGGACTAGCGGGAACGGATACGCAGTATTTT	TRBV15	TRBJ2-3	.	TRBD2
CASSLLQETQYF	TGTGCCAGCAGTTTACTACAAGAGACCCAGTACTTC	TRBV6-2/TRBV6-3	TRBJ2-5	many	.
CSAREGGPGNTIYF	TGCAGTGCTAGAGAGGGGGGCCCTGGAAACACCATATATTTT	TRBV20-1	TRBJ1-3	few	.
CSARDGARAGYGYTF	TGCAGTGCCAGAGATGGCGCGCGCGCAGGCTATGGCTACACCTTC	TRBV20-1	TRBJ1-2	few	.
CASTLREAKNIQYF	TGTGCCAGCACCCTCAGGGAGGCCAAAAACATTCAGTACTTC	TRBV6-1	TRBJ2-4	few	.
CASSFGRRGDTQYF	TGCGCCAGCAGCTTCGGACGGAGGGGAGATACGCAGTATTTT	TRBV5-1	TRBJ2-3	many	.
CASSLFRDRGKFPTYEQYF	TGTGCCAGCAGCTTGTTCCGGGACAGGGGAAAGTTTCCTACCTACGAGCAGTACTTC	TRBV11-1	TRBJ2-7	.	TRBD1